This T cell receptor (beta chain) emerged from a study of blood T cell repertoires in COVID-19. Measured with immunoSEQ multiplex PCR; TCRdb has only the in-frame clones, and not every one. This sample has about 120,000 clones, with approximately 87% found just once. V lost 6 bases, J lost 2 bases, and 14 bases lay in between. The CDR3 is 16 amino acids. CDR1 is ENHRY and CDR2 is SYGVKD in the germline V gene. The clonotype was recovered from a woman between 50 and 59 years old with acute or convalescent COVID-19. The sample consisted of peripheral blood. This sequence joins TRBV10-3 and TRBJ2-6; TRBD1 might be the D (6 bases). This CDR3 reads CAISLQGPPGANVLTF. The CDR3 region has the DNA TGTGCCATCAGCCTACAGGGACCCCCTGGGGCCAACGTCCTGACTTTC.